This entry describes one TCR beta chain. Its matching antigen is unknown. Germline V lookup: CDR1 MNHEY, CDR2 SVGAGI. V lost 6 bases, J lost 2 bases, and 10 bases lay in between. The CDR3 totals 13 residues. The PCR used 60 Vbeta and 13 Jbeta primers. Generated by immunoSEQ multiplex PCR, the TCRdb table keeps only in-frame clones and is missing some. The sample totals 100,000 to 150,000 clones; its top ten clones hold under 1.3%. This sample was taken from a study of cytomegalovirus exposure and HLA in healthy donors. Study-level points and caveats: Researchers reported that a few CMV-associated chains were confirmed in vitro as CMV antigen-specific.

V and J are TRBV6-5 and TRBJ1-2; no firm D call. The receptor comes from a young man in good health and CMV-seronegative. Sequencing used PBMCs. This CDR3 reads CASRHDKNYGYTF. CDR3 nucleotide sequence: TGTGCCAGCAGGCACGACAAAAACTATGGCTACACCTTC.